Listed here are 14 T cell receptor beta chains from one sample, sequenced in a study of cytomegalovirus exposure and HLA in healthy donors. 13 Jbeta primers and 60 Vbeta primers were used for the PCR. TCRdb's copy holds only in-frame clones and misses some; the assay was immunoSEQ multiplex PCR. The sample carries 90,000 to 120,000 clones, 80% to 90% recorded once. The sample consisted of PBMCs. These receptors were obtained from a woman younger than 35 in good health and CMV-seronegative.

The chain uses TRBV6-5 and TRBJ2-1; TRBD2 might be the D (6 bases). This CDR3 spans 15 amino acids. Germline CDR1 MNHEY, CDR2 SVGAGI. V was pared by 3 bases and J by 8 bases, with 17 bases between. The CDR3 protein is CASSYSGRLVYEQFF. In DNA form, the CDR3 reads TGTGCCAGCAGTTATTCGGGCCGACTAGTCTATGAGCAGTTCTTC.

Notes on this clone: A read error may produce the germline difference seen at one junction end. The chain recombines TRBV7-9 with TRBJ1-1, with D possibly matching TRBD1 (5 bases). Per germline, CDR1 SEHNR and CDR2 FQNEAQ (reference sequence). This CDR3 has 13 amino acids. The CDR3 nucleotides read TGTTCCAGCAGCTTAAGGGGATACGCTGAAGCTTTCTTT. This codes for CSSSLRGYAEAFF.

This clone was counted once. The genes are TRBV6-5 and TRBJ2-2; 8 positions agree with TRBD2. Germline V gene sequence: CDR1 MNHEY, CDR2 SVGAGI. The CDR3 length is 15 residues. Trimming took 7 bases from V and 0 from J; bases not matched to a gene: 4. CDR3 DNA sequence: TGTGCCAGCATGTTAGCGGGGCCGAACACCGGGGAGCTGTTTTTT. This codes for CASMLAGPNTGELFF.

The genes are TRBV28 and TRBJ1-2; 11 bases fit TRBD1. This CDR3 contains 15 residues. V gave up 5 bases and J gave up 3 bases; unmatched junction bases: 5. CDR1 and CDR2 from the germline V gene are MDHEN and SYDVKM. The CDR3, as DNA: TGTGCCAGCAGTGGGACAGGGGGAGGAGACTATGGCTACACCTTC. Translating it yields CASSGTGGGDYGYTF.

V is TRBV5-1 and J is TRBJ2-7; a possible D gene is TRBD1 (6 bases). The CDR3 covers 14 residues. The germline V and J ends were trimmed by 2 bases and 0 bases, with 9 bases remaining between them. The germline CDR1 and CDR2 sequences are SGHRS and YFSETQ. DNA of the CDR3: TGCGCCAGCAGCTTAGGGACAAGCTCCTACGAGCAGTACTTC. Translation: CASSLGTSSYEQYF.

The CDR3 protein is CASSQFAGSNTGELFF. In nucleotides, the CDR3 is TGTGCCAGCAGCCAGTTTGCCGGGAGTAACACCGGGGAGCTGTTTTTT. The chain recombines TRBV7-3 with TRBJ2-2; a possible D gene is TRBD2 (6 bases). The CDR3 runs to 16 residues. Trimming cost V 5 bases and J 2 bases, with 15 bases left between them. CDR1 and CDR2 from the germline V gene are SGHTA and FQGTGA.

The V gene is TRBV5-1, the J gene TRBJ2-7, with 9 positions matching TRBD2. The CDR3 has 14 residues. Trimming cost V 2 bases and J 3 bases; bases outside gene matches: 3. CDR1 is SGHRS, CDR2 YFSETQ, per germline. The CDR3, as DNA: TGCGCCAGCAGCTTTGCGGGGGGGCACTACGAGCAGTACTTC. Translating it yields CASSFAGGHYEQYF.

The chain couples TRBV5-1 to TRBJ2-7; 10 nucleotides match TRBD2. Germline V gives CDR1 SGHRS, CDR2 YFSETQ. V shed 4 bases and J 4 bases; nucleotides not matched to a gene: 8. The CDR3 is 15 amino acids. The CDR3 nucleotides are TGCGCCAGCAGCGGAGCTAGCGGGAGCGTGTACGAGCAGTACTTC. It specifies CASSGASGSVYEQYF.

The chain carries TRBV7-3 and TRBJ1-1, with D perhaps TRBD1 (5 bases). This CDR3 is 16 amino acids long. V was cut by 2 bases and J by 1 base, with 14 bases left in between. Germline CDR1 and CDR2: SGHTA and FQGTGA. The CDR3 sequence is CASSLDRERKNTEAFF. In DNA form, the CDR3 reads TGTGCCAGCAGCTTAGACAGAGAAAGGAAGAACACTGAAGCTTTCTTT.

The CDR3 nucleotides read TGTGCCAGCAGCGTAGGAAGGGGGGGTAACAATGAGCAGTTCTTC. Protein: CASSVGRGGNNEQFF. The chain recombines TRBV9 with TRBJ2-1; maybe TRBD2 (7 bases). The CDR3 consists of 15 residues. Trimming took off 0 bases at V and 5 bases at J, with 12 bases between the two ends. Germline values: CDR1 SGDLS, CDR2 YYNGEE.

This chain links TRBV19 with TRBJ1-1; D uncertain. CDR1 and CDR2 from the germline V gene are LNHDA and SQIVND (reference sequence). Trimming left V 6 bases short and J 0 bases short, with 8 bases between. The CDR3 covers 13 residues. The CDR3 DNA is TGTGCCAGTAGCCCTTTTATGAACACTGAAGCTTTCTTT. It codes for CASSPFMNTEAFF.

This clone occurred once. This chain links TRBV7-2 with TRBJ2-5; 7 bases are shared with TRBD1. The tail of the sequence fits TRBJ2-7 better, so the J call may be wrong. Germline V gives CDR1 SGHTA, CDR2 FQGNSA. CDR3 length: 15 amino acids. The CDR3 sequence is CASSFSGTDTYEQYF. CDR3 nucleotides: TGTGCCAGCAGCTTCTCCGGGACAGACACCTACGAGCAGTACTTC.

The rearrangement links TRBV9 to TRBJ2-1; 10 nucleotides agree with TRBD2. V lost 0 bases and J lost 3; bases outside the gene matches: 6. Germline loops: CDR1 SGDLS, CDR2 YYNGEE. The CDR3 has 17 residues. CDR3: CASSVAVAGGYYNEQFF. In DNA form, the CDR3 reads TGTGCCAGCAGCGTAGCGGTAGCGGGAGGTTACTACAATGAGCAGTTCTTC. The full variable domain, completed using reference TRBV9 and TRBJ2-1, is DSGVTQTPKHLITATGQRVTLRCSPRSGDLSVYWYQQSLDQGLQFLIQYYNGEERAKGNILERFSAQQFPDLHSELNLSSLELGDSALYFCASSVAVAGGYYNEQFFGPGTRLTVL.

The rearrangement joins TRBV2 to TRBJ2-7; the match to TRBD2 covers 16 bases. The CDR3 runs to 17 residues. The germline gives CDR1 SNHLY, CDR2 FYNNEI. V lost 7 bases to trimming and J lost 5 bases; unmatched junction nucleotides: 11. The CDR3 DNA reads as TGTGCCAGCAATTTGGGACTAGCGGGGGGGCGTCAGCACGAGCAGTACTTC. Protein: CASNLGLAGGRQHEQYF.